The 13 T cell receptor beta chains presented below share a single source sample, sequenced in a study of cytomegalovirus exposure and HLA in healthy donors. Vbeta (60) and Jbeta (13) primers were used in the PCR. Using immunoSEQ multiplex PCR, the repertoire was profiled, and TCRdb retains in-frame clones only, with some absent. The data show more than 100,000 clones, 55% to 75% seen once. The sample was PBMCs. Source of these receptors: a middle-aged woman in good health and CMV-seropositive.

J is TRBJ2-5 and V is TRBV5-1, with a possible D match to TRBD2 (6 bases). V was trimmed by 2 bases and J by 2 bases, leaving 13 bases between them. Germline-derived CDR1 and CDR2 are SGHRS and YFSETQ. This CDR3 is 15 amino acids long. CDR3: CASSFQGLKQETQYF. In nucleotides, the CDR3 is TGCGCCAGCAGCTTTCAGGGACTTAAACAAGAGACCCAGTACTTC. The full variable domain, rest sourced from reference TRBV5-1 and TRBJ2-5, is KAGVTQTPRYLIKTRGQQVTLSCSPISGHRSVSWYQQTPGQGLQFLFEYFSETQRNKGNFPGRFSGRQFSNSRSEMNVSTLELGDSALYLCASSFQGLKQETQYFGPGTRLLVL.

This clone has just a few counts. The CDR3 loop is CASSLRDRLNYGYTF. In nucleotides, the CDR3 is TGTGCCAGCAGCCTCCGGGACAGGCTTAACTATGGCTACACCTTC. The chain has TRBV7-2 and TRBJ1-2; TRBD1 matches 8 bases. In germline, CDR1 is SGHTA, CDR2 FQGNSA. The CDR3 covers 15 residues. Trimming took 5 bases from V and 1 from J; bases not matched to a gene: 6.

The chain links TRBV2 to TRBJ2-5, with D perhaps matching TRBD2 (5 bases). The CDR3 extends over 14 amino acids. With 8 bases removed from V and 0 bases from J, the gap between germline ends came to 13 bases. Germline V gene lookup returns CDR1 SNHLY and CDR2 FYNNEI. As DNA, the CDR3 is TGTGCCAGCGGAGGACGGTCGTACCAAGAGACCCAGTACTTC. Its translation: CASGGRSYQETQYF. The whole variable domain, remainder taken from reference TRBV2 and TRBJ2-5, is EPEVTQTPSHQVTQMGQEVILRCVPISNHLYFYWYRQILGQKVEFLVSFYNNEISEKSEIFDDQFSVERPDGSNFTLKIRSTKLEDSAMYFCASGGRSYQETQYFGPGTRLLVL.

This clone was detected only once. In DNA form, the CDR3 reads TGTGCCAGCAGCCCCCCCAGTCCGATCTCACCCCTCCACTTT. Translated: CASSPPSPISPLHF. J is TRBJ1-6 and V is TRBV7-9; D is undetermined. V dropped 5 bases and J dropped 10 bases, with 15 bases sitting between them. Germline loops: CDR1 SEHNR, CDR2 FQNEAQ (reference sequence). The CDR3 is 14 residues long.

This chain links TRBV9 with TRBJ2-1; 13 nucleotides agree with TRBD2. The germline gives CDR1 SGDLS, CDR2 YYNGEE. The CDR3 loop spans 18 amino acids. V was pared by 3 bases and J by 1 base, with 7 bases of the junction left unmatched. CDR3 coding DNA: TGTGCCAGCAGCGCGGGACTAGCGGGGAGTTCTTCCTACAATGAGCAGTTCTTC. It is translated as CASSAGLAGSSSYNEQFF. The whole variable domain, remainder taken from reference TRBV9 and TRBJ2-1, is DSGVTQTPKHLITATGQRVTLRCSPRSGDLSVYWYQQSLDQGLQFLIQYYNGEERAKGNILERFSAQQFPDLHSELNLSSLELGDSALYFCASSAGLAGSSSYNEQFFGPGTRLTVL.

This clone was picked up a small number of times. The chain recombines TRBV2 with TRBJ1-2; no definite D call. This CDR3 is built from 13 residues. Trimming removed 6 bases from V and 4 bases from J, with 12 bases in between. Germline values: CDR1 SNHLY, CDR2 FYNNEI. In nucleotides, the CDR3 is TGTGCCAGCAGCGAGGCCGGGAGCTATGGCTACACCTTC. As protein: CASSEAGSYGYTF.

The chain recombines TRBV5-6 with TRBJ2-3; tentatively, D is TRBD2 (5 bases). V lost 1 base and J lost 3, with 6 bases in between. The germline V gene has CDR1 SGHDT and CDR2 YYEEEE. The CDR3 loop spans 13 amino acids. CDR3: CASSLLATDTQYF. The DNA of the CDR3 is TGTGCCAGCAGCTTGCTAGCTACAGATACGCAGTATTTT.

The V and J genes are TRBV9 and TRBJ1-4, with D unresolved. The CDR3 covers 14 residues. Trimming shortened V by 0 bases and J by 6 bases, and 9 bases separated the two germline ends. Germline V gene lookup returns CDR1 SGDLS and CDR2 YYNGEE. CDR3 sequence reads: CASSVGGLDEKLFF. CDR3 bases: TGTGCCAGCAGCGTAGGCGGGTTGGATGAAAAACTGTTTTTT.

There are a few counts of this clone. The J gene is TRBJ2-3, the V gene TRBV27; weak D call: TRBD2 (5 bases). The CDR3 loop spans 15 amino acids. CDR1 MNHEY and CDR2 SMNVEV come from the germline V gene (reference sequence). V was cut by 2 bases and J by 1 base, with 10 bases left in between. This CDR3 is CASSLPGIGTDTQYF. CDR3 DNA: TGTGCCAGCAGTTTACCCGGGATCGGCACAGATACGCAGTATTTT.

V is TRBV4-1 and J is TRBJ2-5; TRBD2 agrees at 11 bases. This CDR3 is built from 16 residues. Germline V CDR1 and CDR2: MGHRA, YSYEKL. V shed 4 bases and J 10 bases; nucleotides not matched to a gene: 14. The CDR3 DNA follows: TGCGCCAGCAGCCCTGTGGCTAGCGGGGGGCTATCGGACCAGTACTTC. This encodes CASSPVASGGLSDQYF.

V gene TRBV4-2 combines with J gene TRBJ2-7; possibly TRBD1 for D (5 bases). V was trimmed by 0 bases and J by 2 bases, leaving 11 bases between them. The CDR3 contains 15 residues. Germline V gives CDR1 LGHNA, CDR2 YNFKEQ. The DNA for the CDR3 is TGTGCCAGCAGCCAAGATCGCTACAGGACCTACGAGCAGTACTTC. Amino acids: CASSQDRYRTYEQYF.

This clone was detected once. The V and J genes are TRBV7-3 and TRBJ1-1, with D unresolved. The CDR3 runs to 13 residues. The germline gives CDR1 SGHTA, CDR2 FQGTGA. The V and J ends lost 5 bases and 8 bases respectively, with 15 bases between them. The DNA of the CDR3 is TGTGCCAGCAGCGCCCGTCCCGGGAAAGAAGCTTTCTTT. As protein: CASSARPGKEAFF.

The V and J genes are TRBV2 and TRBJ2-4, with TRBD1 matching over 7 bases. This CDR3 is 13 amino acids long. Trimming at V came to 6 bases and at J to 5 bases, leaving 4 bases not matched to a gene. Germline V gene sequence: CDR1 SNHLY, CDR2 FYNNEI. CDR3: CASRFGQENIQYF. The CDR3 coding sequence is TGTGCCAGCAGATTCGGACAGGAAAACATTCAGTACTTC.